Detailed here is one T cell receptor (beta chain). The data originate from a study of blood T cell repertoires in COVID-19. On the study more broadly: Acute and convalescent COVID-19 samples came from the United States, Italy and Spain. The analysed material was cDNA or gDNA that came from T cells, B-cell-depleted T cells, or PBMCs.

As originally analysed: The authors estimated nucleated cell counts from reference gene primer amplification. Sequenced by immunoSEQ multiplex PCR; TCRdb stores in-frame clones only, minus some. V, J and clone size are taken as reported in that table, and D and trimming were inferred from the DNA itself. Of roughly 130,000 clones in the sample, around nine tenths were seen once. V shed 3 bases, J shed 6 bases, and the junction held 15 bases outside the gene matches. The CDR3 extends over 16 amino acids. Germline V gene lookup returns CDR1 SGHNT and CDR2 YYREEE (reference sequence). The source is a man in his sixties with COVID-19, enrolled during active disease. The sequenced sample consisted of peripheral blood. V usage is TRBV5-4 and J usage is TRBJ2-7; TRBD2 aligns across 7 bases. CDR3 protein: CASSSGGRDALVEQYF. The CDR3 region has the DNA TGTGCCAGCAGCTCCGGGGGGAGGGACGCGTTGGTCGAGCAGTACTTC. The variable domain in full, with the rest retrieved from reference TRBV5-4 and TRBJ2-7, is ETGVTQSPTHLIKTRGQQVTLRCSSQSGHNTVSWYQQALGQGPQFIFQYYREEENGRGNFPPRFSGLQFPNYSSELNVNALELDDSALYLCASSSGGRDALVEQYFGPGTRLTVT.